This T cell receptor (beta chain) was captured by sequencing in a study of blood T cells in healthy people across ages (dated by TCRdb to between 2015 and 2016). Study-wide context: In model experiments, template switching captured roughly one uniquely barcoded TCR beta cDNA molecule for every two T cells. Using deep sequencing normalized with unique cDNA molecular identifiers, the study measured how TCR beta repertoire diversity changes with age. The donors were split into four age groups: young (average approximately 16 years), middle-aged (more than 35), aged (more than 60) and long-lived (approximately 80). The study analyzed two additional independent replicas of 1 million unique cDNA reads from the same blood draw for two donors, one aged 18 to 29 and one aged 80 or older. Broad study findings and their caveats: Donor CMV infection status was unknown, potentially confounding age-related changes in expanded clonotypes. Observed TCR beta diversity per million T cells fell roughly linearly with age, and a significant reduction was already apparent by age about 36. Conclusive comparison of naive and antigen-experienced compartments was prevented by the profiling of bulk unsorted PBMCs. Total diversity estimates from one million sequenced T cells were considered lower bounds and underestimates. The percentage of naive T cells measured by flow cytometry correlated strongly with observed TCR beta diversity. Compared with the aged group, the long-lived group had more naive CD4+ T cells, fewer expanded clones and increased TCR diversity, suggesting age selection.

In its sample, this clonotype was seen a few times. Its antigen is unknown. Germline and junction disagree at one end, which may indicate a read error. Receptor libraries were prepared by 5' RACE. For sequencing, an Illumina HiSeq 2500 was employed. A second about 7 to 12 cycle PCR used a sample-barcoded 5' primer and a J-beta primer mix. A unique molecular identifier was introduced onto each TCR beta cDNA molecule by a template-switch 5' adaptor carrying 12 random nucleotides. At least 3 million CDR3-containing paired-end reads were obtained from each sample. First-strand cDNA was synthesized from all RNA with the Mint cDNA synthesis kit, primed by a TRBC-specific oligonucleotide. Following uracil-DNA glycosylase treatment, all cDNA underwent a first 18-cycle PCR with the universal primers M1SS and BC2_uni_R. The original methods were these. Each sample was normalized by randomly selecting 1 million high-quality reads, each carrying a distinct molecular identifier. Instead of being binned into consensus sequences, reads with shared molecular identifiers were discarded. MiTCR, with a Q25 quality threshold and the strictest error-elimination algorithm, was used for CDR3 identification, clonotype clustering and error correction. A nonparametric unseen species model using Euler transformation provided a lower-bound estimate of total TCR beta diversity. TCRdb reran the public reads through fastp at Q25 and MiXCR, keeping productive beta chains. Records with the same CDR3 protein are collapsed into one entry carrying the most frequent genes and DNA. The V and J calls follow TCRdb's processing rather than the paper's. Within this sample are around 1,000,000 distinct CDR3 sequences, with about 23% of them counted one time only. The ten largest make up less than 0.85% of the sample.

The germline V gene encodes CDR1 SQVTM and CDR2 ANQGSEA. CDR3 length: 10 amino acids, cysteine to phenylalanine. This entry keeps only the CDR3 DNA: 30 bases, framed from base 1. The donors were roughly 40 Caucasian individuals from Russia, aged 6 to 90 years, who were systemically healthy. Each donor gave around 9 milliliters of peripheral blood, collected into EDTA-treated Vacutainer tubes. Ficoll-Paque density-gradient centrifugation was used to isolate PBMCs, with at least 7 million per sample. Trizol reagent was used to extract total RNA from the PBMCs, yielding at least 5.5 micrograms per sample. Naive CD45RAhigh/CD27high T cell percentages were measured by flow cytometry on a PBMC aliquot from every donor. These sequences were also reported in another study, on T cells of mothers and their children. Drawing on the second study: The donors were nine systemically healthy Caucasian individuals, made up of three mothers and their six children. cDNA synthesis consumed the entire amount of extracted RNA, loaded at roughly 1.5 ug RNA in each 15 ul reaction. In the second PCR, the M1S primer introduced both the sample barcodes and 2-4 random nucleotides. Each mother yielded over 10 million TCR beta CDR3 reads and each child roughly 3.1 million reads. In both related and unrelated pairs, thymic selection shapes the output of TCR recombination in a similar way, with inherited differences having only a minor effect. Normalized repertoire overlap in related mother-child pairs was always slightly higher than in unrelated mother-child pairs, but the difference was never significant. No persistent microchimeric T cell clones were found, with a detection sensitivity of roughly 100 clones per million clonotypes. The study used deep NGS to compare TCR beta repertoires of mothers and children, seeking features distinguishing related mother-child pairs from unrelated individuals. The mean age was roughly 36 +/- 4 years for the mothers and around 11 +/- 4 years for the children. After adapters were ligated using NEBNext reagents, the libraries underwent 100+100 nt paired-end sequencing on an Illumina HiSeq 2000. To prevent cross-contamination, the mother and child libraries were prepared one month apart and sequenced in separate runs. For each donor, between roughly 500,000 and 2,300,000 distinct TCR beta clonotypes were identified. Naive TCR beta clonotypes were estimated from low-frequency clonotypes matched to each donor's FACS-determined naive share, without sorting.

The sequence came from a girl aged 2 to 9 in good health. Recombination joined TRBV29-1 with TRBJ1-2; the D gene is not confidently resolved. Material for sequencing was blood. The nucleotide sequence is TGCAGCGTTGAAGAGGGTCGAAACAACTTC. It translates to CSVEEGRNNF.